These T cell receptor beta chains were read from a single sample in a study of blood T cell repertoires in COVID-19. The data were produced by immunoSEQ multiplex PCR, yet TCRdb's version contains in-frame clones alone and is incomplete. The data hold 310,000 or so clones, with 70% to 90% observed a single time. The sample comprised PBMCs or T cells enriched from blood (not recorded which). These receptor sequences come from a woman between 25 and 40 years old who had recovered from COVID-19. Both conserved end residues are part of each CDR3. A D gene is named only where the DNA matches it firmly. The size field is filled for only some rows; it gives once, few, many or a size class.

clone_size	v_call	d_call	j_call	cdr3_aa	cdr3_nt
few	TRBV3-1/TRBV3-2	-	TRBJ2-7	CASSLGGRGRPYEQYF	TGTGCCAGCAGCCTAGGAGGGCGGGGGCGGCCCTACGAGCAGTACTTC
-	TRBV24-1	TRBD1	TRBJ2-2	CATSTGTEITGELFF	TGTGCCACCAGTACCGGGACAGAGATCACCGGGGAGCTGTTTTTT
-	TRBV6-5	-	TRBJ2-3	CASSSGRRGTDTQYF	TGTGCCAGCAGTTCAGGGAGGAGGGGAACAGATACGCAGTATTTT
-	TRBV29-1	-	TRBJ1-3	CSAQGVVNRGNTIYF	TGCAGCGCGCAGGGTGTGGTAAATCGTGGAAACACCATATATTTT
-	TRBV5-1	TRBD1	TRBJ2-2	CASSLGRGGTGPGELFF	TGCGCCAGCAGCTTGGGACGTGGCGGGACAGGGCCCGGGGAGCTGTTTTTT
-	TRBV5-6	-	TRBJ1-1	CASSLSLNTEAFF	TGTGCCAGCAGCTTGTCCTTGAACACTGAAGCTTTCTTT
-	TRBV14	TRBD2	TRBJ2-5	CASSQASGITYGTQYF	TGTGCCAGCAGCCAAGCTAGCGGGATCACGTACGGGACCCAGTACTTC
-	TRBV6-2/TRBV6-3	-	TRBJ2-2	CASSYSMTSLPGELFF	TGTGCCAGCAGTTACTCTATGACTAGTCTCCCCGGGGAGCTGTTTTTT
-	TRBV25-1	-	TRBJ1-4	CASKRQVGEKLFF	TGTGCCAGCAAAAGACAGGTCGGGGAAAAACTGTTTTTT
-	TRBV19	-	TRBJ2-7	CATTGGVPYEQYF	TGTGCCACGACGGGGGGCGTACCCTACGAGCAGTACTTC
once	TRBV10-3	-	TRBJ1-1	CASSRDLNTEAFF	TGTGCCTCTTCGCGGGACCTGAACACTGAAGCTTTCTTT
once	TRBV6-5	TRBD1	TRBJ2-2	CASSYAGQGDTGELFF	TGTGCCAGCAGTTACGCCGGACAGGGGGACACCGGGGAGCTGTTTTTT
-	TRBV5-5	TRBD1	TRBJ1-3	CASTLTGTGGYTIYF	TGTGCCAGCACCCTTACCGGGACAGGGGGTTACACCATATATTTT
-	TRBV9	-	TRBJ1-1	CASSARTDTEAFF	TGTGCCAGCAGCGCCCGGACAGACACTGAAGCTTTCTTT
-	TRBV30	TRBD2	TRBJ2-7	CAWSVSGGLAYEQYF	TGTGCCTGGAGTGTTTCGGGGGGTTTGGCCTACGAGCAGTACTTC